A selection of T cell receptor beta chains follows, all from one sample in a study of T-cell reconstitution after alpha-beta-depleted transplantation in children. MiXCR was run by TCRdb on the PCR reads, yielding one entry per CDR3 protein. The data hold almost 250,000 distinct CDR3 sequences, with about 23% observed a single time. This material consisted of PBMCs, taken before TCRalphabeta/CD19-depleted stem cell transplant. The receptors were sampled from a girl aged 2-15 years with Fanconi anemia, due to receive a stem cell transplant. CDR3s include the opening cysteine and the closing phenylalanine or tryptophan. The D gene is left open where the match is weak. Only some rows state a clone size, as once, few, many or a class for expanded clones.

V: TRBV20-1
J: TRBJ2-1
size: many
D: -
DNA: TGCAGTGCTAGTTTCCCTGATGAGCAGTTCTTC
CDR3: CSASFPDEQFF

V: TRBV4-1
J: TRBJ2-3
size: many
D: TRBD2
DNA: TGCGCCAGCAGCCGCAGACTAGCGAGCCCAGATACGCAGTATTTT
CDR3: CASSRRLASPDTQYF

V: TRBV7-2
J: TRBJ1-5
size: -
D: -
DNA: TGTGCCAGCAGCTTTATCGGGACTAGCAATCAGCCCCAGCATTTT
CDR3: CASSFIGTSNQPQHF

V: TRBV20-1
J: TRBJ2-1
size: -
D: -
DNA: TGCAGTGCTAGAGAGACCCTCTACAATGAGCAGTTCTTC
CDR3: CSARETLYNEQFF

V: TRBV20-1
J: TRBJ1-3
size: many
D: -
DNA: TGCAGTGCCTCGGGGGCTCCCTCTGGAAACACCATATATTTT
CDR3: CSASGAPSGNTIYF

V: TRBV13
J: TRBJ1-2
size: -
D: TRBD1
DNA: TGTGCCAGCAGCCCCGGACAGGGGGCCTATGGCTACACCTTC
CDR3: CASSPGQGAYGYTF

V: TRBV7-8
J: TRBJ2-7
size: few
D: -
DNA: TGTGCCAGCAGCTCCCTCAGGGGTAAGGGGCAGTACTTC
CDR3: CASSSLRGKGQYF

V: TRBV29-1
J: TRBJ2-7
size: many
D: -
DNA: TGCAGCGTTGTGTCCAGGGGAGGATACGAGCAGTACTTC
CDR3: CSVVSRGGYEQYF

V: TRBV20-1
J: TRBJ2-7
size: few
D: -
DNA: TGCAGTGCCGTAGATGGACGGAGCTCCTACGAGCAGTACTTC
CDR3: CSAVDGRSSYEQYF

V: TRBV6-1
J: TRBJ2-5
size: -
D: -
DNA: TGTGCCAGCAGTCAGAGGACAGAAGAAGAGACCCAGTACTTC
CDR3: CASSQRTEEETQYF

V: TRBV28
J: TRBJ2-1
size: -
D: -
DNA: TGTGCCAGCAGTATACCGGACTTACGACAGTTCTTC
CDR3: CASSIPDLRQFF

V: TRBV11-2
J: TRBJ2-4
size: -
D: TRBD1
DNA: TGTGCCAGCAGCCTCGGACAGGGCGCTCTAGCCAAAAACATTCAGTACTTC
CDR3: CASSLGQGALAKNIQYF

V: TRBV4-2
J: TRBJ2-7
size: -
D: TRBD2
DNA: TGTGCCAGCAGCCAAGCACGGGGGGGCTCCTACGAGCAGTACTTC
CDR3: CASSQARGGSYEQYF

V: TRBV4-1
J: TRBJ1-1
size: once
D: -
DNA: TGCGCCAGCAGCCAAGGTCTTTTAACGAACACTGAAGCTTTCTTT
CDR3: CASSQGLLTNTEAFF

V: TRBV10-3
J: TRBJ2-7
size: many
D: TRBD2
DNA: TGTGCCATAGGGAGGGGAGCCTACGAGCAGTACTTC
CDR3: CAIGRGAYEQYF

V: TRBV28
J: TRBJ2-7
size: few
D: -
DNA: TGTGCCAGCAGCCCTACCGAACCCTACGAGCAGTACTTC
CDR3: CASSPTEPYEQYF

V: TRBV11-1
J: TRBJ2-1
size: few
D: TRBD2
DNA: TGTGCCAGCAGCTGGAGCCTGAAAGTCCCTCGGGGGGGCCCCTACAATGAGCAGTTCTTC
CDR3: CASSWSLKVPRGGPYNEQFF

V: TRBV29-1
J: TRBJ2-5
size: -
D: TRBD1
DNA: TGCAGCGTTGAATCGGGACAGGGGGGGACCCAGTACTTC
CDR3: CSVESGQGGTQYF

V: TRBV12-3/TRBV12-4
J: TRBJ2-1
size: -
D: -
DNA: TGTGCCAGCAGTTTTTTCGGGCAGGGCCTACACAATGAGCAGTTCTTC
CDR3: CASSFFGQGLHNEQFF

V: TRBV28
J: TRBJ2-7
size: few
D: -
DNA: TGTGCCAGCAACGGGTACACCTACGAGCAGTACTTC
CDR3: CASNGYTYEQYF

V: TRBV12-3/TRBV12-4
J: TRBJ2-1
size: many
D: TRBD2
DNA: TGTGCCAGCAGCCCTAGCGGGAGCCCACTCTACAATGAGCAGTTCTTC
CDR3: CASSPSGSPLYNEQFF

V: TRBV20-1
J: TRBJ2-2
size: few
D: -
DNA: TGCAGTGCTAGAAGTCTAGCGAACACCGGGGAGCTGTTTTTT
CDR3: CSARSLANTGELFF

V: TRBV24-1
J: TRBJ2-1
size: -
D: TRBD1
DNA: TGTGCCACCGCTGTAGGACAGGGGGTCCTCAATGAGCAGTTCTTC
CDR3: CATAVGQGVLNEQFF

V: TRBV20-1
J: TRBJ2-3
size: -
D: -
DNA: TGCAGTGCACGGTGGGACCTCTACACAGATACGCAGTATTTT
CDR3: CSARWDLYTDTQYF

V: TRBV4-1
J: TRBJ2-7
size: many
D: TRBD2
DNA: TGCGCCAGCAGCCAAGCCGGGACTAGCTACTACGAGCAGTACTTC
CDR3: CASSQAGTSYYEQYF

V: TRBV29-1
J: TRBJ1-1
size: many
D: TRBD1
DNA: TGCAGCGCGGGGACAGTGAACACTGAAGCTTTCTTT
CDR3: CSAGTVNTEAFF

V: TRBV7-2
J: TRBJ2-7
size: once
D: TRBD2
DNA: TGTGCCAGCAGCGGAGGGGTTCGGGGGGGCTCCTACGAGCAGTACTTC
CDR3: CASSGGVRGGSYEQYF

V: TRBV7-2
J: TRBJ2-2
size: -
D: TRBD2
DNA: TGTGCCAGCAGAACGGGACTAGGGCTCTCCGGGGAGCTGTTTTTT
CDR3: CASRTGLGLSGELFF